These 16 T cell receptor beta chains were all obtained from the same sample, sequenced in a study of blood T cell repertoires in COVID-19. Some clones are missing from TCRdb's copy, which holds only in-frame ones; the method was immunoSEQ multiplex PCR. This table holds some 140,000 clones, 70% to 85% found once. Sequencing was done on a sample of peripheral blood. These receptors all stem from a man in his fifties or sixties with COVID-19, enrolled during active disease.

The CDR3 loop is CASSLEPQGGYTF. In nucleotides, the CDR3 is TGCGCCAGCAGCTTGGAACCCCAGGGAGGCTACACCTTC. This chain joins TRBV5-1 and TRBJ1-2, with D possibly matching TRBD1 (5 bases). Trimming left V 0 bases short and J 8 bases short, with 11 bases between. This CDR3 region has 13 residues. From germline, CDR1 is SGHRS and CDR2 YFSETQ.

The rearrangement links TRBV15 to TRBJ1-1; D is possibly TRBD1 (5 bases). The CDR3 is 15 amino acids. V lost 3 bases, J lost 1 base, and 12 bases lay in between. From germline, CDR1 is LNHNV and CDR2 YYDKDF (reference sequence). For the CDR3, the DNA is TGTGCCACCAGCAGGGGGGGGACGGCGAACACTGAAGCTTTCTTT. Protein product: CATSRGGTANTEAFF. The full variable domain, rest sourced from reference TRBV15 and TRBJ1-1, is DAMVIQNPRYQVTQFGKPVTLSCSQTLNHNVMYWYQQKSSQAPKLLFHYYDKDFNNEADTPDNFQSRRPNTSFCFLDIRSPGLGDTAMYLCATSRGGTANTEAFFGQGTRLTVV.

This clone was observed a handful of times. The genes are TRBV10-3 and TRBJ1-5, with a weak D call TRBD1 (6 bases). The CDR3 has 15 amino acids. CDR1 is ENHRY, CDR2 SYGVKD, per germline. V was cut by 0 bases and J by 3 bases, with 9 bases left in between. The CDR3 here is CAISESQGLNQPQHF. The CDR3 nucleotides read TGTGCCATCAGTGAGTCACAGGGTCTCAATCAGCCCCAGCATTTT.

As concerns this clone: The conserved final phenylalanine or tryptophan is absent from the CDR3, which likely points to a read error. This chain links TRBV7-2 with TRBJ1-2; weak D call: TRBD1 (6 bases). Trimming removed 1 base at V and 5 bases at J, with 17 bases between. The CDR3 has 16 residues. In germline, CDR1 is SGHTA, CDR2 FQGNSA. CDR3 sequence reads: CASSLVGGQDPYGYTL. The CDR3 coding sequence is TGTGCCAGCAGCTTAGTGGGGGGGCAGGACCCGTATGGCTACACCCTC.

V usage is TRBV24-1 and J usage is TRBJ2-5; 8 bases agree with TRBD1. Losses at the gene ends were 6 bases for V and 5 bases for J; bases not matched to a gene: 13. The CDR3 is 16 amino acids. The germline CDR1 and CDR2 sequences are KGHDR and SFDVKD. The CDR3 here is CATSSAGQGFVETQYF. The CDR3 DNA reads as TGTGCCACCAGTTCTGCAGGACAGGGATTTGTGGAGACCCAGTACTTC.

A few counts support this clone. The rearrangement links TRBV7-2 to TRBJ2-1; TRBD1 is a possible D gene (6 bases). CDR1 and CDR2 (germline): SGHTA, FQGNSA. Trimming removed 2 bases at V and 1 base at J, with 12 bases between. This CDR3 has 16 amino acids. The DNA of the CDR3 is TGTGCCAGCAGCTTATTAGGGCAGGGGTCCTACAATGAGCAGTTCTTC. Translated: CASSLLGQGSYNEQFF.

In the case of this clone: The same CDR3 arises from other DNA sequences in this sample as well. The chain combines TRBV24-1 with TRBJ1-2; TRBD1 matches 8 bases. The CDR3 is 15 amino acids. Trimming took 4 bases from V and 4 from J; bases not matched to a gene: 7. CDR1 and CDR2 (germline): KGHDR, SFDVKD. The CDR3 DNA follows: TGTGCCACCAGTGACCCAGGACAGGGCGGCTATGGCTACACCTTC. Its protein is CATSDPGQGGYGYTF.

The chain is built from TRBV6-1 and TRBJ2-5; no definite D call. V was cut by 1 base and J by 5 bases, with 14 bases left in between. Per germline, CDR1 MNHNS and CDR2 SASEGT. The CDR3 is 15 residues long. CDR3 sequence reads: CASSEVSVLTETQYF. CDR3 bases: TGTGCCAGCAGTGAAGTAAGCGTGCTCACGGAGACCCAGTACTTC.

The CDR3 protein is CASSIYGSTEAFF. Written as DNA, the CDR3 is TGTGCCAGTAGTATTTACGGGAGCACTGAAGCTTTCTTT. V gene TRBV19 combines with J gene TRBJ1-1; D not resolved. The CDR3 is made up of 13 amino acids. Germline V gives CDR1 LNHDA, CDR2 SQIVND (reference sequence). V gave up 3 bases and J gave up 4 bases, with 9 bases separating them.

The genes are TRBV24-1 and TRBJ2-1, with 7 bases that match TRBD2. CDR3 size: 16 residues. The V segment lost 2 bases and the J segment 6 bases; nucleotides outside the gene matches: 9. Germline V gene data show CDR1 as KGHDR and CDR2 as SFDVKD. CDR3: CATSDSASGPLNEQFF. The CDR3 DNA sequence: TGTGCCACCAGTGATTCGGCTAGCGGACCCCTCAATGAGCAGTTCTTC.

The rearrangement uses TRBV7-6 and TRBJ2-6; 9 bases align to TRBD1. J lost 1 base, V lost 8 bases, and 6 bases had no gene match. Germline loops: CDR1 SGHVS, CDR2 FNYEAQ. The CDR3 totals 16 residues. The DNA of the CDR3 is TGTGCCAGCTCGGGGACAGGGTTGTCTGGGGCCAACGTCCTGACTTTC. This encodes CASSGTGLSGANVLTF.

J is TRBJ1-1 and V is TRBV6-5; 7 nucleotides align to TRBD1. CDR1 and CDR2 from the germline V gene are MNHEY and SVGAGI. V was clipped by 4 bases and J by 2 bases; unmatched bases: 4. The CDR3 runs to 14 residues. CDR3 amino acids: CASSSDRPNTEAFF. CDR3 in DNA: TGTGCCAGCAGTTCGGACAGGCCTAACACTGAAGCTTTCTTT.

This clone was detected once. V gene TRBV7-2 combines with J gene TRBJ2-5; perhaps TRBD1 as D (7 bases). Trimming left V 5 bases short and J 1 base short, with 11 bases between. The CDR3 runs 14 residues. Germline V gene sequence: CDR1 SGHTA, CDR2 FQGNSA. The CDR3 nucleotides read TGTGCCAGCAGCCAGGGGGGTGTCCAAGAGACCCAGTACTTC. Protein sequence: CASSQGGVQETQYF.

This clone was recorded only once. V is TRBV3-1 (or the pseudogene TRBV3-2) and J is TRBJ1-1; no clear D gene. The CDR3 is made up of 16 amino acids. V was clipped by 1 base and J by 0 bases, with 12 bases between them. Per germline, CDR1 LGHDT and CDR2 YNNKEL (reference sequence). In nucleotides, the CDR3 is TGTGCCAGCAGCCAAGGTGTTCAACAGATGAACACTGAAGCTTTCTTT. It specifies CASSQGVQQMNTEAFF.

The J gene is TRBJ1-4, the V gene TRBV19; TRBD1 matches 7 bases. CDR1 is LNHDA and CDR2 is SQIVND in the germline V gene (reference sequence). The V and J ends lost 1 base and 10 bases, in that order; junction bases with no gene match: 9. This CDR3 region has 15 residues. The CDR3 region has the DNA TGTGCCAGTAGTATAGTGTCGGGACAGCTAGGAAAACTGTTTTTT. Amino acid sequence: CASSIVSGQLGKLFF.

For the CDR3, the DNA is TGTGCCAGCAGCTTGGGGGCGGGGTCCGGGGGCTACACCTTC. This sequence encodes CASSLGAGSGGYTF. The chain uses TRBV5-4 and TRBJ1-2; D not certain. CDR1 is SGHNT and CDR2 is YYREEE in the germline V gene (reference sequence). Trimming removed 0 bases at V and 8 bases at J, with 14 bases between. This CDR3 has 14 residues.